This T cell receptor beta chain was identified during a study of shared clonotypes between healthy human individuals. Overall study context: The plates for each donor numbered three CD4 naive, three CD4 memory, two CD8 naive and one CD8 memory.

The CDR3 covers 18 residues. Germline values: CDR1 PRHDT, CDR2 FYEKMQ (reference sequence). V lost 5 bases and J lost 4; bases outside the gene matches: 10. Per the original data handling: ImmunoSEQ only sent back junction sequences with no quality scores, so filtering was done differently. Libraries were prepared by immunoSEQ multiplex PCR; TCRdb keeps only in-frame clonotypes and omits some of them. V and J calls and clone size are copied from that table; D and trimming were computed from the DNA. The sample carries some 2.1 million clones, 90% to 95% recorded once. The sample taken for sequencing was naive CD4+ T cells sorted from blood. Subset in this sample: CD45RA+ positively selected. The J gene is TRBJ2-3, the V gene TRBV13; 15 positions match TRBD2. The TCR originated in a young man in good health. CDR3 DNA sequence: TGTGCCAGCAGCCCCGGGACTAGCGGGGGGCCCGATGCAGATACGCAGTATTTT. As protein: CASSPGTSGGPDADTQYF. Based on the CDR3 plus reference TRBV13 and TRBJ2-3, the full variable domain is AAGVIQSPRHLIKEKRETATLKCYPIPRHDTVYWYQQGPGQDPQFLISFYEKMQSDKGSIPDRFSAQQFSDYHSELNMSSLELGDSALYFCASSPGTSGGPDADTQYFGPGTRLTVL.